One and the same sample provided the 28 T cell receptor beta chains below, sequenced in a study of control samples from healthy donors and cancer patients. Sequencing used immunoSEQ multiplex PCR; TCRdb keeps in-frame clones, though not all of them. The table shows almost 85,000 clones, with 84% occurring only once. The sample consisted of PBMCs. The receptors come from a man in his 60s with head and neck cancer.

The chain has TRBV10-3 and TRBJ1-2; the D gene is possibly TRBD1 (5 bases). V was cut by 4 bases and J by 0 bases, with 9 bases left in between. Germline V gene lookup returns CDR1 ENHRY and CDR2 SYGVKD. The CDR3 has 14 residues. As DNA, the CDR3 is TGTGCCATCAGTGGACAGTCTTCTAACTATGGCTACACCTTC. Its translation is CAISGQSSNYGYTF.

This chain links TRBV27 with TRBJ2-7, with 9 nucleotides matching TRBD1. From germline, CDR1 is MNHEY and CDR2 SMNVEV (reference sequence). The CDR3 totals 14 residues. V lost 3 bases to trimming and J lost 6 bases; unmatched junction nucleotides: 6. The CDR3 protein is CASSFGTGSGEQYF. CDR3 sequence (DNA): TGTGCCAGCAGTTTCGGGACAGGGTCAGGCGAGCAGTACTTC.

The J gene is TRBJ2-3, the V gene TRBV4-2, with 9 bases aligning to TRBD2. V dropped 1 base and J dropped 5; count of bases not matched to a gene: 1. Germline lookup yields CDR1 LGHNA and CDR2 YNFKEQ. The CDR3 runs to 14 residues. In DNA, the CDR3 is TGTGCCAGCAGCCAAGGGACTAGCGAAGATACGCAGTATTTT. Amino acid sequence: CASSQGTSEDTQYF.

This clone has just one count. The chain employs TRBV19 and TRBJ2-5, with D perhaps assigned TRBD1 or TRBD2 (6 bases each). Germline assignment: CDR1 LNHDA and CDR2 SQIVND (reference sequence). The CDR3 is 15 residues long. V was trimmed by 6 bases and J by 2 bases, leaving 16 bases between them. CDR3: CASSRRDNGQETQYF. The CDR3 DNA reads TGTGCCAGTAGCCGGAGGGACAATGGTCAAGAGACCCAGTACTTC.

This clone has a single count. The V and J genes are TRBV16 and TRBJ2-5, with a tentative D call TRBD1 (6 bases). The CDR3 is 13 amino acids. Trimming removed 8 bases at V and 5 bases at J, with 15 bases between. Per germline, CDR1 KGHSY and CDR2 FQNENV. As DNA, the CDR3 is TGTGCCAGCGGATACAGGGCGTCGGAGACCCAGTACTTC. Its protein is CASGYRASETQYF.

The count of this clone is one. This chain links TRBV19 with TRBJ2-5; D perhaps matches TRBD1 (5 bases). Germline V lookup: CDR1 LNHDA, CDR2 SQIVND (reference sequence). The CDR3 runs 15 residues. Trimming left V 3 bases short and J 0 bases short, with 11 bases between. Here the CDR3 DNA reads TGTGCCAGTAGTATTAAGTGGGGCTACCAAGAGACCCAGTACTTC. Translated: CASSIKWGYQETQYF.

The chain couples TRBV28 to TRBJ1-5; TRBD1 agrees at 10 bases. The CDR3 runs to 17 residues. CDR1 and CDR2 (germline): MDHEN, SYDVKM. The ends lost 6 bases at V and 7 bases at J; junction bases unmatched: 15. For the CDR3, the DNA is TGTGCCAGCAGCCAGTTTGGGACAGGGGCGGGAGGGCAGCCCCAGCATTTT. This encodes CASSQFGTGAGGQPQHF.

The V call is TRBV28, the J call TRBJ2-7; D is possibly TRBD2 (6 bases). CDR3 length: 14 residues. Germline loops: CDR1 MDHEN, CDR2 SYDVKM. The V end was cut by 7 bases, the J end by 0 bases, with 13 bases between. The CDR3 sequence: CASIAEGTSYEQYF. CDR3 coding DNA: TGTGCCAGCATAGCGGAAGGGACCTCCTACGAGCAGTACTTC.

In nucleotides, the CDR3 is TGCGCCAGCAGCCAAGGGGTCACCGGGGAGCTGTTTTTT. Its protein is CASSQGVTGELFF. V and J are TRBV4-1 and TRBJ2-2, with D uncertain. Trimming stripped 1 base from V and 4 bases from J, with 4 bases between. The germline V gene has CDR1 MGHRA and CDR2 YSYEKL. The length of the CDR3 is 13 residues.

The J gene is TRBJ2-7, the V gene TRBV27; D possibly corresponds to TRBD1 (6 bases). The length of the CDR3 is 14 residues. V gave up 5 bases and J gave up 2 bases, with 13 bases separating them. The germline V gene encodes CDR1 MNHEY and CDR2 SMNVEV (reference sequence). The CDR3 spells CASSHQQGPYEQYF. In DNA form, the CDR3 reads TGTGCCAGCAGTCATCAACAGGGACCCTACGAGCAGTACTTC.

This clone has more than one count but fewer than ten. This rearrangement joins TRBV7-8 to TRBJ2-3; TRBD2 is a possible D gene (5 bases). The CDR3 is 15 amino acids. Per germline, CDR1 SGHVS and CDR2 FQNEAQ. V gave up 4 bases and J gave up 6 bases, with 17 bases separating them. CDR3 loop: CASSSRRLAGDTQYF. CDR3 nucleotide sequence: TGTGCCAGCAGCTCCCGGAGGCTAGCCGGGGATACGCAGTATTTT.

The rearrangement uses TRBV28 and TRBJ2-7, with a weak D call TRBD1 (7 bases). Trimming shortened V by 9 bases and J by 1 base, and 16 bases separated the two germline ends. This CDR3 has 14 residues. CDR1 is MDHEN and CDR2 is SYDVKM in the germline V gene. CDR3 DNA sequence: TGTGCCAGTCTTGCAGGGGGGATGTCCTACGAGCAGTACTTC. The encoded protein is CASLAGGMSYEQYF.

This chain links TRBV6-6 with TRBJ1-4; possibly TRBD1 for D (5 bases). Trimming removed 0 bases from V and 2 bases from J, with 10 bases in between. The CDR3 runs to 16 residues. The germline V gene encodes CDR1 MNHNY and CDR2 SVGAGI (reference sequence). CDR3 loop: CASSYSGGVTNEKLFF. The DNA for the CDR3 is TGTGCCAGCAGTTACTCTGGGGGGGTTACTAATGAAAAACTGTTTTTT.

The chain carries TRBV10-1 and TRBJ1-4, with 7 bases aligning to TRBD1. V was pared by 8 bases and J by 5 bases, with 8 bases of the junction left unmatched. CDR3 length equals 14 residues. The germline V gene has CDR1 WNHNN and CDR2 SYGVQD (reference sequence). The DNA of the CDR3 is TGCGCCAGCTCGCCGGGACAGCTCAATGAAAAACTGTTTTTT. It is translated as CASSPGQLNEKLFF.

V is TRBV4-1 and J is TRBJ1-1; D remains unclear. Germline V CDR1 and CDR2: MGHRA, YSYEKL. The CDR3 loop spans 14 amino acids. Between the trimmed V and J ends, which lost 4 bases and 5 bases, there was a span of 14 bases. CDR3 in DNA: TGCGCCAGCAGCCTCCGGGAGGGAAGGACTGAAGCTTTCTTT. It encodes CASSLREGRTEAFF.

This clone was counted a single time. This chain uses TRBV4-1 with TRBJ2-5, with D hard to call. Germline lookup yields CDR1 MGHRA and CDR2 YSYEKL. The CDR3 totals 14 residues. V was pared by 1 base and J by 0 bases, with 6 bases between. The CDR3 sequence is CASSQVLDQETQYF. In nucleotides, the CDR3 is TGCGCCAGCAGCCAAGTCCTAGACCAAGAGACCCAGTACTTC.

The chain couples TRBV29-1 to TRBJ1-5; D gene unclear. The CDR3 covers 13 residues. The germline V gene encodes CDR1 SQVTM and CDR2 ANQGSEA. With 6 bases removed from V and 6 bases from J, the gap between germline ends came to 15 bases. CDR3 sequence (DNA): TGCAGCGTAGGCGGCAGAGAGGGTCAGCCCCAGCATTTT. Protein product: CSVGGREGQPQHF.

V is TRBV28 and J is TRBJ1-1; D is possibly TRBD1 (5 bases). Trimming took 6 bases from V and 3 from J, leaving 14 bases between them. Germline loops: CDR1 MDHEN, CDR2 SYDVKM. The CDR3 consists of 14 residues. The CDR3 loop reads CASRGTTWDTEAFF. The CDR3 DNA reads TGTGCCAGCAGGGGGACCACCTGGGACACTGAAGCTTTCTTT.

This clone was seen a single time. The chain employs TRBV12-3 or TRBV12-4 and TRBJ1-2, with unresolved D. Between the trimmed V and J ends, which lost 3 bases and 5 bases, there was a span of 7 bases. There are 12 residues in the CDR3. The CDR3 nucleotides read TGTGCCAGCAGTTTTAAGGCTTATGGCTACACCTTC. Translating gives CASSFKAYGYTF.

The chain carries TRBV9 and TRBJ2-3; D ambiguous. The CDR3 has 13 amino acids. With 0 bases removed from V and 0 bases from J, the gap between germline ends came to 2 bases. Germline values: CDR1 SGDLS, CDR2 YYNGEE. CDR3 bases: TGTGCCAGCAGCGTAGTAAGCACAGATACGCAGTATTTT. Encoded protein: CASSVVSTDTQYF.

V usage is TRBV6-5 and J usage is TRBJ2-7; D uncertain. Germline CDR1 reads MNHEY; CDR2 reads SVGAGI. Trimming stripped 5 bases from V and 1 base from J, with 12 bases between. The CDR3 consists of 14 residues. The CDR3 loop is CASSLRPQSYEQYF. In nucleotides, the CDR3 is TGTGCCAGCAGTCTCCGTCCCCAGTCCTACGAGCAGTACTTC.

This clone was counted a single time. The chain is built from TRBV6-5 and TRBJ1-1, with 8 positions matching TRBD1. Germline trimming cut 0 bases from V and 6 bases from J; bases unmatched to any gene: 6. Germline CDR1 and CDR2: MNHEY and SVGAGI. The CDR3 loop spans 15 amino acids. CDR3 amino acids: CASSYSGQGPAEAFF. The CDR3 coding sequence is TGTGCCAGCAGTTACTCTGGACAGGGACCTGCTGAAGCTTTCTTT.

The CDR3 sequence is CASSGYGRAYNEQFF. The CDR3 nucleotides are TGTGCCAGCAGTGGGTACGGGAGGGCCTACAATGAGCAGTTCTTC. The chain recombines TRBV2 with TRBJ2-1; TRBD2 agrees at 8 bases. The trim removed 4 bases at V and 2 bases at J, leaving 4 bases unmatched. The V gene's germline CDR1 is SNHLY and CDR2 FYNNEI. This CDR3 comprises 15 residues.

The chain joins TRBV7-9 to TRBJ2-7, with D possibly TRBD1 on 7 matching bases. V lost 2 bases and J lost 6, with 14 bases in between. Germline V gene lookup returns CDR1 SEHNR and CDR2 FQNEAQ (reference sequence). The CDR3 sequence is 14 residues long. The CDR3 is CASSLRAGGTEQYF. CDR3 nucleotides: TGTGCCAGCAGCTTACGGGCAGGGGGGACCGAGCAGTACTTC. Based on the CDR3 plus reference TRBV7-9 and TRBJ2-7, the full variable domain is DTGVSQNPRHKITKRGQNVTFRCDPISEHNRLYWYRQTLGQGPEFLTYFQNEAQLEKSRLLSDRFSAERPKGSFSTLEIQRTEQGDSAMYLCASSLRAGGTEQYFGPGTRLTVT.

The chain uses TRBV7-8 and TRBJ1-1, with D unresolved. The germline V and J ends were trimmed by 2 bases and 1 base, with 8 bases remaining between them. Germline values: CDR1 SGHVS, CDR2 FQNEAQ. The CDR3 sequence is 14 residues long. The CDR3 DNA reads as TGTGCCAGCAGCTTATCAGGAGAGAACACTGAAGCTTTCTTT. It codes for CASSLSGENTEAFF.

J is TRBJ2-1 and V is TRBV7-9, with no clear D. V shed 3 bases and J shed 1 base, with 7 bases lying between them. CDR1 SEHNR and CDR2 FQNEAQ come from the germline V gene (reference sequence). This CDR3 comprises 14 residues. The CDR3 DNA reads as TGTGCCAGCAGCTTTTCTGGGTCCTACAATGAGCAGTTCTTC. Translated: CASSFSGSYNEQFF.

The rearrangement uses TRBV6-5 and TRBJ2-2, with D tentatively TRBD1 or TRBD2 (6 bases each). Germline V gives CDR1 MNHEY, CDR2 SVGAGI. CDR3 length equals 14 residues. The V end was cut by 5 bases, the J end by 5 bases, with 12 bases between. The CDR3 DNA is TGTGCCAGCAGTCTAAAAGGGGGGACCGGGGAGCTGTTTTTT. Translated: CASSLKGGTGELFF.

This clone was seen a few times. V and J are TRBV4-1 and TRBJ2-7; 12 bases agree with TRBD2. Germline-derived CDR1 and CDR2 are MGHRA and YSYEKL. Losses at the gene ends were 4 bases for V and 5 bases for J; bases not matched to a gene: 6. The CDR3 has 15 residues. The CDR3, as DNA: TGCGCCAGCAGCCGACTAGCGGGGGTGGGAGACGAGCAGTACTTC. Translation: CASSRLAGVGDEQYF.